This is a list of T cell receptor beta chains from one sample in a study of PD-1 blockade in mismatch repair-deficient tumors. TCRdb's table, derived via immunoSEQ multiplex PCR, lists solely in-frame clones and lacks some. The sample contains fewer than 50,000 clones, roughly three quarters of which appear only once. The specimen comprised peripheral blood, sampled 4 weeks after starting pembrolizumab. The receptor set was obtained from an adult with mismatch repair-deficient cancer. Each CDR3 is given with its conserved first and last residue. A D gene is named only where the DNA matches it firmly. Clone size is not always given. Where it is, it says once, few, many or a class for expanded clones.

CDR3aa: CASLPLAGAYNEQFF; CDR3nt: TGCGCCAGCCTACCTCTAGCTGGCGCCTACAATGAGCAGTTCTTC; abundance: -; v_gene: TRBV5-1; d_gene: -; j_gene: TRBJ2-1; len: 15
CDR3aa: CSVAGLADSEQFF; CDR3nt: TGCAGCGTTGCAGGACTAGCCGATTCTGAGCAGTTCTTC; abundance: -; v_gene: TRBV29-1; d_gene: TRBD2; j_gene: TRBJ2-1; len: 13
CDR3aa: CASSLSGSAGDTQYF; CDR3nt: TGCGCCAGCAGCTTAAGCGGGAGCGCGGGAGATACGCAGTATTTT; abundance: once; v_gene: TRBV5-1; d_gene: TRBD2; j_gene: TRBJ2-3; len: 15
CDR3aa: CASSTSILGVGEQYF; CDR3nt: TGTGCCAGCAGTACATCCATATTGGGGGTTGGGGAGCAGTACTTC; abundance: -; v_gene: TRBV27; d_gene: -; j_gene: TRBJ2-7; len: 15
CDR3aa: CASSPGQSHYYGGYTF; CDR3nt: TGTGCCAGCAGCCCTGGACAGAGCCACTACTATGGTGGCTACACCTTC; abundance: once; v_gene: TRBV7-9; d_gene: -; j_gene: TRBJ1-2; len: 16
CDR3aa: CASRKDGDEQFF; CDR3nt: TGTGCCAGCAGGAAAGACGGAGATGAGCAGTTCTTC; abundance: -; v_gene: TRBV28; d_gene: -; j_gene: TRBJ2-1; len: 12
CDR3aa: CAWGLTGLETQYF; CDR3nt: TGTGCCTGGGGACTAACAGGGTTGGAGACCCAGTACTTC; abundance: -; v_gene: TRBV30; d_gene: -; j_gene: TRBJ2-5; len: 13
CDR3aa: CASSQPRTRGGGELFF; CDR3nt: TGTGCCAGTAGCCAACCCCGGACTAGAGGAGGCGGGGAGCTGTTTTTT; abundance: -; v_gene: TRBV19; d_gene: TRBD2; j_gene: TRBJ2-2; len: 16
CDR3aa: CASSLRAVAGGNEQFF; CDR3nt: TGTGCCAGCAGCTTAAGGGCGGTAGCGGGAGGAAATGAGCAGTTCTTC; abundance: -; v_gene: TRBV11-2; d_gene: TRBD2; j_gene: TRBJ2-1; len: 16
CDR3aa: CASTLGLGQGIRETQYF; CDR3nt: TGTGCCAGCACATTAGGGTTGGGACAGGGGATAAGGGAGACCCAGTACTTC; abundance: -; v_gene: TRBV2; d_gene: TRBD1; j_gene: TRBJ2-5; len: 17
CDR3aa: CASSLARGGYNEQFF; CDR3nt: TGTGCCAGCAGCTTAGCCAGAGGGGGGTACAATGAGCAGTTCTTC; abundance: -; v_gene: TRBV11-2; d_gene: -; j_gene: TRBJ2-1; len: 15